Given below is one T cell receptor (beta chain) in context. This specimen comes from a study of T-cell reconstitution after alpha-beta-depleted transplantation in children. V was pared by 4 bases and J by 6 bases, with 7 bases of the junction left unmatched. Germline-derived CDR1 and CDR2 are SGHRS and YFSETQ. CDR3 length: 14 residues. The TCRbeta library incorporated unique molecular identifiers. From the PCR reads, TCRdb called clonotypes with MiXCR, one entry per CDR3 protein. The sample has fewer than 350,000 distinct CDR3 sequences; around a tenth are singletons. This TCR was sampled from a boy under three years old with acute myeloid leukemia, due to receive a stem cell transplant. This sequence joins TRBV5-1 and TRBJ2-3, with 8 bases aligning to TRBD2. The sample in question was PBMCs, obtained before TCRalphabeta/CD19-depleted stem cell transplant. The CDR3 DNA reads TGCGCCAGCAGCAGGACTAGCACCACCGATACGCAGTATTTT. Residues: CASSRTSTTDTQYF.